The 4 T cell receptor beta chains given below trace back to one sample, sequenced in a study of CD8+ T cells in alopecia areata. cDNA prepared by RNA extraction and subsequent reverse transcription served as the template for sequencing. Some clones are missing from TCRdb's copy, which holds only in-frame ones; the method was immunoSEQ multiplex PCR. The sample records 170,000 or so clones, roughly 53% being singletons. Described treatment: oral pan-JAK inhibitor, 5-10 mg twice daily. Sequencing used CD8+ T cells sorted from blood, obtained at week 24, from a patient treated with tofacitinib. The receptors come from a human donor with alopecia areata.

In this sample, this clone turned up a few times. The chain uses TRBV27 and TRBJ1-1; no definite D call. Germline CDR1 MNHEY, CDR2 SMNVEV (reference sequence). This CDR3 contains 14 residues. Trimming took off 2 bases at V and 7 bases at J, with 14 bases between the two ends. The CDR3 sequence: CASSLLWCFVEAFF. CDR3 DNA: TGTGCCAGCAGTTTACTTTGGTGTTTCGTTGAAGCTTTCTTT.

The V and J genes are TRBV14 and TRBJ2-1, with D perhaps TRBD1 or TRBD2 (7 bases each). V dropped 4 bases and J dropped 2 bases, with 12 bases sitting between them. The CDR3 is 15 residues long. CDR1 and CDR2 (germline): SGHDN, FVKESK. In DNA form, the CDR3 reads TGTGCCAGCAGCCCCAGGGGGGGGGCCTACAATGAGCAGTTCTTC. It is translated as CASSPRGGAYNEQFF.

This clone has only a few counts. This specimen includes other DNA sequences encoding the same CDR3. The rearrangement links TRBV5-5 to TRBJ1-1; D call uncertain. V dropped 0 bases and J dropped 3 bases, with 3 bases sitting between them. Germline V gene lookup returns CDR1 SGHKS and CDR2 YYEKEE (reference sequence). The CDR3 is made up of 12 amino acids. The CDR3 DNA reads TGTGCCAGCAGCTTGGGTGACACTGAAGCTTTCTTT. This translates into CASSLGDTEAFF.

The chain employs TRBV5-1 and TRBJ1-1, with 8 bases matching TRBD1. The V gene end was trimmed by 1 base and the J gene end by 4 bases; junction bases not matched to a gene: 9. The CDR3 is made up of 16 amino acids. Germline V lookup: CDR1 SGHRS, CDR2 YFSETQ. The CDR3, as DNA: TGCGCCAGCAGCTTGCGGCAGGGGGCAAGACGCACTGAAGCTTTCTTT. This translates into CASSLRQGARRTEAFF.